The 9 T cell receptor beta chains reported below all come from one sample, sequenced in a study of PD-1 and CTLA-4 blockade in melanoma. Assay: immunoSEQ multiplex PCR; the TCRdb copy retains only in-frame clones and omits some. The sample lists about 31,000 clones; about 91% were seen once. Sequences were derived from CD8+ T cells from peripheral blood, sampled from a patient given anti-PD-1 treatment. The origin of the receptors is a human donor with melanoma.

In its sample, this clone was seen a few times. The chain links TRBV27 to TRBJ1-2; tentative D call: TRBD1 (5 bases). The CDR3 is 19 amino acids. The ends were cut back, 0 bases at V and 4 bases at J, with 24 bases in the middle. Germline values: CDR1 MNHEY, CDR2 SMNVEV (reference sequence). CDR3 loop: CASSLSIPFPAGLGYGYTF. CDR3 nucleotides: TGTGCCAGCAGTTTATCGATACCGTTTCCGGCAGGGCTTGGCTATGGCTACACCTTC.

The chain links TRBV24-1 to TRBJ2-7; 9 bases fit TRBD1. The CDR3 loop spans 15 amino acids. Germline-derived CDR1 and CDR2 are KGHDR and SFDVKD. The J segment lost 1 base and the V segment lost 4 bases, leaving 4 bases of the junction unmatched. CDR3 DNA sequence: TGTGCCACCAGTGAGGCCGGGACAGGGTCCTACGAGCAGTACTTC. This codes for CATSEAGTGSYEQYF.

This clone was recorded only once. The J gene is TRBJ1-2, the V gene TRBV19, with D perhaps TRBD1 (5 bases). CDR1 and CDR2 from the germline V gene are LNHDA and SQIVND (reference sequence). With 3 bases removed from V and 7 bases from J, the gap between germline ends came to 12 bases. The CDR3 consists of 13 residues. The CDR3 DNA is TGTGCCAGTAGTATTAGCAGGGAACGTGGCTACACCTTC. This sequence encodes CASSISRERGYTF.

The sample holds one count of this clone. This chain uses TRBV15 with TRBJ2-5, with D tentatively TRBD2 (6 bases). The CDR3 is 17 residues long. Germline lookup yields CDR1 LNHNV and CDR2 YYDKDF (reference sequence). Trimming left V 1 base short and J 4 bases short, with 19 bases between. The CDR3 loop is CATSRVGLSKEGETQYF. CDR3 in DNA: TGTGCCACCAGCAGAGTAGGCCTCTCGAAGGAGGGAGAGACCCAGTACTTC. The whole variable domain, filled in from reference TRBV15 and TRBJ2-5, reads DAMVIQNPRYQVTQFGKPVTLSCSQTLNHNVMYWYQQKSSQAPKLLFHYYDKDFNNEADTPDNFQSRRPNTSFCFLDIRSPGLGDTAMYLCATSRVGLSKEGETQYFGPGTRLLVL.

This clone was recorded only once. The chain is built from TRBV27 and TRBJ1-1, with D unclear. CDR1 is MNHEY, CDR2 SMNVEV, per germline (reference sequence). The CDR3 has 12 amino acids. V lost 3 bases to trimming and J lost 5 bases, with 7 bases between them. The CDR3 sequence: CASSLTGTEAFF. The CDR3 nucleotides are TGTGCCAGCAGTTTGACGGGGACTGAAGCTTTCTTT.

The rearrangement uses TRBV10-3 and TRBJ2-3; 10 nucleotides match TRBD1. V lost 8 bases, J lost 2 bases, and 4 bases stayed unmatched. CDR1 is ENHRY and CDR2 is SYGVKD in the germline V gene. The CDR3 sequence is 14 residues long. In nucleotides, the CDR3 is TGTGCCATCTCCGGGACAGGGGTCACAGATACGCAGTATTTT. Protein sequence: CAISGTGVTDTQYF.

This chain connects TRBV12-3 or TRBV12-4 to TRBJ1-2; D is undetermined. V lost 1 base, J lost 7 bases, and 10 bases lay in between. CDR3 length equals 13 residues. The CDR3 nucleotides are TGTGCCAGCAGTTTAGGGGGAGCCGGTGGCTACACCTTC. Its protein is CASSLGGAGGYTF.

The CDR3 loop is CASTKDSSNEKLFF. In DNA form, the CDR3 reads TGTGCCAGCACCAAGGACAGTTCTAATGAAAAACTGTTTTTT. The chain recombines TRBV6-5 with TRBJ1-4; tentative D call: TRBD1 (6 bases). The ends were cut back, 7 bases at V and 3 bases at J, with 12 bases in the middle. This CDR3 has 14 amino acids. Germline assignment: CDR1 MNHEY and CDR2 SVGAGI.

The V call is TRBV4-1, the J call TRBJ2-1, with 9 nucleotides matching TRBD1. Germline V gives CDR1 MGHRA, CDR2 YSYEKL. The CDR3 length is 16 residues. The V segment lost 3 bases and the J segment 8 bases; nucleotides outside the gene matches: 11. The CDR3 region has the DNA TGCGCCAGCAGCCAGTTACCGGGACAGGGTGAGGATGAGCAGTTCTTC. Its translation: CASSQLPGQGEDEQFF.